Listed below are T cell receptor beta chains from one sample, sequenced in a study of Ad26.COV2.S vaccination and SARS-CoV-2 variants. Sequencing used immunoSEQ multiplex PCR; TCRdb keeps in-frame clones, though not all of them. The sample includes 300,000 to 350,000 clones, around 83% of them seen just once. This specimen consisted of peripheral blood, obtained in a trial of Ad26.COV2.S vaccine versus placebo. These receptors were obtained from a person between 18 and 59 years old who received the Ad26.COV2.S COVID-19 vaccine or a placebo. Each CDR3 is given with its conserved first and last residue. Clone size, where shown, is once, few, many, or a class for clones that have expanded.

TRBV27 - CASSLSISASLQETQYF
TRBV7-6 - CASSLGMFETQYF
TRBV5-4 - CASSPALRDANTGELFF
TRBV19 - CASSIRRGEGRQPQHF
TRBV10-1 - CASSEGRQGADTQYF
TRBV11-2 - CASSLTWSLQETQYF
TRBV30 - CAWAGGSYRTEAFF
TRBV3-1/TRBV3-2 - CASSQGVDRSYGYTF
TRBV5-1 - CASSLEIAGPTDTQYF
TRBV7-9 - CASSFQIGATEAFF
TRBV7-6 - CASSLVQTGFTDTQYF
TRBV5-4 - CASSTPWGQEYGYTF
TRBV18 - CASSPQTGKYIQYF
TRBV29-1 - CSVDSDGTGVTEAFF
TRBV5-1 once CASRDGVSLSYEQYF
TRBV7-2 - CASSLSTVQYF
TRBV7-9 - CASSRDRLRVGELFF
TRBV4-3 once CASSQTSGIRDYGYTF
TRBV5-1 - CASSLAGGNTEAFF
TRBV25-1 few CASSERNSYEQYF
TRBV6-1 - CASSERQGHGYTF
TRBV28 - CASTPTSPYEQYF
TRBV3-1/TRBV3-2 - CASSHQGQGPTGELFF
TRBV18 - CASSSTGISGVPSDTQYF
TRBV27 - CASSSWDRLNTEAFF
TRBV3-1/TRBV3-2 - CASSPTLGGNTGELFF
TRBV9 - CASSVGTLKGAGNTIYF
TRBV12-5 once CASGLGDTIQETQYF
TRBV2 many CASSSDGHSNQPQHF
TRBV5-1 few CASSLPTATNTEAFF
TRBV14 - CASSLQGLGGYTF
TRBV7-3 - CASSPRARGGTGELFF
TRBV5-5 - CASSSLDRDSGNTIYF
TRBV5-4 few CASSPGRGYEQYF
TRBV7-8 once CASSRELANWRSYEQYF
TRBV4-2 - CASSQTGNYEQYF
TRBV4-1 - CASSYGTVNYGYTF
TRBV7-2 - CASSVTGGARNSPLHF
TRBV2 once CASSPDSQETQYF
TRBV7-9 - CASSFGDKGSSEAFF
TRBV11-3 - CASSPGGDTGELFF
TRBV2 - CATLSRPSNYGYTF
TRBV6-5 - CASSYAGGGNQPQHF
TRBV29-1 - CSAGGKRLAGETGELFF
TRBV6-2/TRBV6-3 - CASSNSRSYNEQFF
TRBV15 - CATSRVGRGTGELFF
TRBV11-2 - CASSSGQGGETQYF
TRBV6-5 - CASWNFVLKSPLHF
TRBV18 - CASSQLAGGPSDEQFF
TRBV2 - CASSRQTQMNTEAFF
TRBV19 - CASARDRAYEQYF
TRBV5-1 few CASSLDLSYEQYF
TRBV2 - CASSESGGYTF
TRBV7-6 few CASSLFSGGKGQETQYF
TRBV7-9 - CASSLARKTDTQYF
TRBV2 few CASSPIDRGEQYF
TRBV5-1 - CASSLEPGGGRQTQYF